This T cell receptor beta chain was captured by sequencing in a study of T cell repertoires in cytomegalovirus infection. Via MiXCR, TCRdb re-called the reads, giving one row per CDR3 protein. The sample consists of about 160,000 distinct CDR3 sequences, 17% of them appearing once. The CDR3 is made up of 15 amino acids. The germline gives CDR1 SGHKS, CDR2 YYEKEE (reference sequence). About this clonotype: The junction departs from the called germline gene at one end, perhaps through a read error.

The sequencing input was CD8+ T cells from PBMCs. V and J are TRBV5-5 and TRBJ2-4; D is undetermined. This clonotype was obtained from a human donor in good health (CMV status not recorded). Some clones in this sample may be carry-over from other donors' samples. CDR3 bases: TGTGCCAGCAGCTTGGTTCAGCACTCCAAAAACAGTCAGTACTTC. Translated: CASSLVQHSKNSQYF.